This is a list of T cell receptor beta chains from one sample in a study of T-cell memory formation after mild COVID-19. TCRdb reprocessed the 5' RACE reads via MiXCR and lists one record per CDR3 protein. The sample carries almost 550,000 distinct CDR3 sequences, about a fifth recorded once. The sequencing sample was made of PBMCs or a T cell subset sorted from them (not recorded which). These receptor sequences come from an adult woman who had mild COVID-19 (a few samples of this study predate the infection). Cell type and time point are not known. Both conserved end residues are part of each CDR3. A D gene is named only where the DNA matches it firmly. The listing skips clone size in some rows; elsewhere it reads once, few, many or a size class.

>TRBJ2-3|-|TRBD2|TRBV7-2
CASSFLLAGVTRTDTQYF
TGTGCCAGCAGCTTTCTGCTAGCGGGGGTAACCCGCACAGATACGCAGTATTTT
>TRBJ2-5|-|TRBD1|TRBV7-2
CASSLGDREGQTQYF
TGTGCCAGCAGCTTAGGGGACAGGGAGGGGCAGACCCAGTACTTC
>TRBJ1-1|few|-|TRBV5-6
CASSLFQEAFF
TGTGCCAGCAGCTTGTTCCAGGAAGCTTTCTTT
>TRBJ2-5|-|-|TRBV7-9
CASSLALRQIQETQYF
TGTGCCAGCAGCTTAGCGCTCCGGCAAATCCAAGAGACCCAGTACTTC
>TRBJ2-1|-|TRBD2|TRBV28
CASGGTSEAYNEQFF
TGTGCCAGCGGAGGGACTAGCGAGGCCTACAATGAGCAGTTCTTC
>TRBJ2-1|-|TRBD1|TRBV12-3/TRBV12-4
CASSFPLGQGAVGEQFF
TGTGCCAGCAGTTTCCCCTTGGGCCAGGGGGCGGTGGGTGAGCAGTTCTTC
>TRBJ2-1|few|-|TRBV21-1
CASSKAGGTGVDEQFF
TGTGCCAGCAGCAAAGCAGGAGGAACAGGGGTCGATGAGCAGTTCTTC
>TRBJ1-1|-|-|TRBV11-1
CASSQRLAGTEAFF
TGTGCCAGCAGCCAACGATTAGCAGGCACTGAAGCTTTCTTT
>TRBJ2-7|few|-|TRBV7-3
CASSLPTEDEQYF
TGTGCCAGCAGCCTACCGACAGAAGACGAGCAGTACTTC
>TRBJ2-3|-|TRBD2|TRBV7-9
CASSLVAGPDTQYF
TGTGCCAGCAGCCTTGTAGCGGGGCCAGATACGCAGTATTTT
>TRBJ2-1|few|-|TRBV5-1
CASSLLVQSGFSYNEQFF
TGCGCCAGCAGCTTGCTTGTTCAAAGCGGGTTTTCCTACAATGAGCAGTTCTTC
>TRBJ2-1|-|-|TRBV29-1
CSALGGGSYNEQFF
TGCAGCGCCCTAGGAGGGGGCTCCTACAATGAGCAGTTCTTC
>TRBJ1-5|once|-|TRBV19
CASSISRGLNQPQHF
TGTGCCAGTAGTATAAGTCGGGGGCTCAATCAGCCCCAGCATTTT
>TRBJ2-7|-|-|TRBV7-2
CASSLLYGSALKNEQYF
TGTGCCAGCAGCTTATTGTACGGGAGCGCCTTAAAAAACGAGCAGTACTTC
>TRBJ2-1|many|-|TRBV5-6
CASSPVGAYNEQFF
TGTGCCAGCAGCCCTGTAGGGGCCTACAATGAGCAGTTCTTC
>TRBJ2-3|few|TRBD1|TRBV6-5
CASSGTGTQYF
TGTGCCAGCAGCGGGACAGGGACCCAGTATTTT
>TRBJ2-5|-|TRBD2|TRBV7-6
CASSLDAGGEETQYF
TGTGCCAGCAGCTTAGACGCGGGGGGGGAGGAGACCCAGTACTTC
>TRBJ2-7|few|TRBD1|TRBV3-1
CASSLRDRIPYEQYF
TGTGCCAGCAGCCTTAGGGACAGAATCCCCTACGAGCAGTACTTC
>TRBJ1-3|-|-|TRBV11-2
CASRPSSNTIYF
TGTGCCAGCCGACCTTCCAGCAACACCATATATTTT
>TRBJ2-5|-|TRBD2|TRBV24-1
CATSEGLAGEETQYF
TGTGCCACCAGTGAGGGACTAGCGGGAGAAGAGACCCAGTACTTC
>TRBJ1-2|few|-|TRBV6-6
CASSYSPDRANYGYTF
TGTGCCAGCAGTTACTCGCCGGACCGAGCTAACTATGGCTACACCTTC
>TRBJ1-3|few|TRBD1|TRBV7-8
CASSPWDREGYGNTIYF
TGTGCCAGCAGCCCATGGGACAGGGAGGGATATGGAAACACCATATATTTT
>TRBJ2-1|-|TRBD2|TRBV7-9
CASSSGLAGGGSYNEQFF
TGTGCCAGCAGCTCGGGACTAGCGGGAGGAGGTTCCTACAATGAGCAGTTCTTC
>TRBJ2-1|few|-|TRBV6-5
CASSYSGSVINEQFF
TGTGCCAGCAGTTACTCGGGGAGTGTTATCAATGAGCAGTTCTTC
>TRBJ2-7|few|TRBD1|TRBV9
CASSAPDREDEQYF
TGTGCCAGCAGCGCCCCGGACAGGGAAGACGAGCAGTACTTC
>TRBJ2-1|few|-|TRBV7-2
CASSLGGRGPYNEQFF
TGTGCCAGCAGCTTAGGTGGCAGGGGTCCCTACAATGAGCAGTTCTTC
>TRBJ2-4|-|-|TRBV20-1
CSASKGSINIQYF
TGCAGTGCTAGCAAGGGATCCATAAACATTCAGTACTTC
>TRBJ1-4|few|-|TRBV18
CASSPRQLEKLFF
TGTGCCAGCTCACCACGGCAGCTCGAAAAACTGTTTTTT
>TRBJ1-5|-|-|TRBV20-1
CSASRGRNGNQPQHF
TGCAGTGCTAGCCGCGGTCGAAATGGCAATCAGCCCCAGCATTTT
>TRBJ2-6|-|-|TRBV3-1
CASSQATGANVLTF
TGTGCCAGCAGCCAAGCCACGGGGGCCAACGTCCTGACTTTC
>TRBJ2-5|few|-|TRBV4-2
CASSQDSGSQETQYF
TGTGCCAGCAGCCAAGATTCGGGGTCCCAAGAGACCCAGTACTTC
>TRBJ1-1|few|-|TRBV19
CASSRKRAGDTEAFF
TGTGCCAGTAGTAGGAAGAGGGCCGGGGACACTGAAGCTTTCTTT
>TRBJ2-5|-|-|TRBV3-1
CASSQGLAYQETQYF
TGTGCCAGCAGCCAGGGGCTAGCGTACCAAGAGACCCAGTACTTC
>TRBJ2-3|few|TRBD2|TRBV19
CASRSGSYTDTQYF
TGTGCCAGTCGAAGCGGGAGTTATACAGATACGCAGTATTTT
>TRBJ1-1|few|-|TRBV7-8
CASRTGTEAFF
TGTGCCAGCCGGACGGGCACTGAAGCTTTCTTT
>TRBJ1-1|once|-|TRBV7-2
CASRSSGRKNTEAFF
TGTGCCAGCCGCTCCTCCGGGCGGAAGAACACTGAAGCTTTCTTT
>TRBJ2-1|few|TRBD1|TRBV5-6
CASSLGQGVSNEQFF
TGTGCCAGCAGCCTAGGACAGGGGGTCTCCAATGAGCAGTTCTTC
>TRBJ2-6|-|TRBD2|TRBV7-9
CASSQKLAGLSSGANVLTF
TGTGCCAGCAGCCAGAAACTAGCGGGCCTTAGCTCTGGGGCCAACGTCCTGACTTTC
>TRBJ2-2|-|-|TRBV5-1
CASSMDTGELFF
TGCGCCAGCAGTATGGACACCGGGGAGCTGTTTTTT
>TRBJ2-7|few|TRBD1|TRBV25-1
CASSGGTGVGEQYF
TGTGCCAGCAGTGGGGGGACAGGGGTCGGCGAGCAGTACTTC
>TRBJ1-5|-|-|TRBV5-8
CASSNRDTLWAQHF
TGTGCCAGCAGCAACCGGGACACCCTATGGGCCCAGCATTTT
>TRBJ2-1|many|-|TRBV20-1
CSASSRDNEQFF
TGCAGTGCTAGCTCGAGGGACAATGAGCAGTTCTTC
>TRBJ1-1|few|TRBD1|TRBV24-1
CATSESGTGSTEAFF
TGTGCCACCAGTGAATCCGGGACAGGGAGCACTGAAGCTTTCTTT